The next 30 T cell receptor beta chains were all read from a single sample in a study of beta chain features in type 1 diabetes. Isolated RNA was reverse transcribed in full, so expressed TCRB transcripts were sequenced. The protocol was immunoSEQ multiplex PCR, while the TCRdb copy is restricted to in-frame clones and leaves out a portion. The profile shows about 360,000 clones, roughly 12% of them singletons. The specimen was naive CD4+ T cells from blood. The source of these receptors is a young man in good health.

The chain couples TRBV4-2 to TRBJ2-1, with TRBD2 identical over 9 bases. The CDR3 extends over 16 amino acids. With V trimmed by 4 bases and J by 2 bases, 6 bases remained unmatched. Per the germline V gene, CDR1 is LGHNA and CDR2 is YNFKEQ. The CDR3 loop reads CASSLIAGDPYNEQFF. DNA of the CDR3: TGTGCCAGCAGCCTGATAGCGGGGGACCCCTACAATGAGCAGTTCTTC.

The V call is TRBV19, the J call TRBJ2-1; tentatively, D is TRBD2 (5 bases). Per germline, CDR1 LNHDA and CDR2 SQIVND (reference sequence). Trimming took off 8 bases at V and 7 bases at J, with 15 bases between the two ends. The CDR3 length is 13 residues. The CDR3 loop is CASGSLRMNEQFF. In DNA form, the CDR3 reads TGTGCCAGTGGGAGCCTAAGGATGAATGAGCAGTTCTTC.

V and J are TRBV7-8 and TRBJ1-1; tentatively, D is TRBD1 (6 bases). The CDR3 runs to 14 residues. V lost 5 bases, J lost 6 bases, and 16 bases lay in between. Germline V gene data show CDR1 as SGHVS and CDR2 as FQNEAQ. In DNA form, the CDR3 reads TGTGCCAGCAGCCTACGGGGGGCAGCGGCTGAAGCTTTCTTT. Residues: CASSLRGAAAEAFF.

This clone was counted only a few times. CDR3 nucleotide sequence: TGTGCCAGCAGCCAAGTTAGCGGGACAGGGCTCTACGAGCAGTACTTC. This translates into CASSQVSGTGLYEQYF. The chain employs TRBV4-2 and TRBJ2-7, with a weak D call TRBD1 (9 bases). Trimming cost V 1 base and J 3 bases, with 16 bases left between them. The CDR3 has 16 residues. Germline CDR1 LGHNA, CDR2 YNFKEQ.

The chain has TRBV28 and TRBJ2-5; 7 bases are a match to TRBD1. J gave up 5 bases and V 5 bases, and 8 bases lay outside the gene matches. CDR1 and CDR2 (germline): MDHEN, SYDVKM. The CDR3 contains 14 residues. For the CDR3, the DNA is TGTGCCAGCAGTCTCCGGGACAGTCGGGAGACCCAGTACTTC. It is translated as CASSLRDSRETQYF.

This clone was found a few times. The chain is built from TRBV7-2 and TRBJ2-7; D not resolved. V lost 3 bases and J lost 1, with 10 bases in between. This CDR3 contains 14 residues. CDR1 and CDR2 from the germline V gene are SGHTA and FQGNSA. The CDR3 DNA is TGTGCCAGCAGCTTCCAGACTGTATCCTACGAGCAGTACTTC. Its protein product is CASSFQTVSYEQYF.

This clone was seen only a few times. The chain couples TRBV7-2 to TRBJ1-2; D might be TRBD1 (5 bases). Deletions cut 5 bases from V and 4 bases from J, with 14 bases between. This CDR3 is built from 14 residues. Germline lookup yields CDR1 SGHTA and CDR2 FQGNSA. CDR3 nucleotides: TGTGCCAGCAGCCTAACCATTGACAGCTATGGCTACACCTTC. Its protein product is CASSLTIDSYGYTF.

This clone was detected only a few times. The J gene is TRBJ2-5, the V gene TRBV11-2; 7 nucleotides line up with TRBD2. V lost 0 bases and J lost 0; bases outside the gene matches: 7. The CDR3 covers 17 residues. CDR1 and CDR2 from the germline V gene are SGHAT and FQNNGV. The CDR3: CASSLDHLADYQETQYF. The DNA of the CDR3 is TGTGCCAGCAGCTTAGATCACCTAGCGGATTACCAAGAGACCCAGTACTTC.

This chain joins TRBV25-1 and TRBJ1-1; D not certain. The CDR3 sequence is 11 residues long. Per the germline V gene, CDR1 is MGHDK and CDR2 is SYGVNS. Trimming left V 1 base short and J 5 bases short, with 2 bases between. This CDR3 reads CASSESTEAFF. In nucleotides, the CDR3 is TGTGCCAGCAGTGAATCAACTGAAGCTTTCTTT. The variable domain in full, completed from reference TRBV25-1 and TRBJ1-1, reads EADIYQTPRYLVIGTGKKITLECSQTMGHDKMYWYQQDPGMELHLIHYSYGVNSTEKGDLSSESTVSRIRTEHFPLTLESARPSHTSQYLCASSESTEAFFGQGTRLTVV.

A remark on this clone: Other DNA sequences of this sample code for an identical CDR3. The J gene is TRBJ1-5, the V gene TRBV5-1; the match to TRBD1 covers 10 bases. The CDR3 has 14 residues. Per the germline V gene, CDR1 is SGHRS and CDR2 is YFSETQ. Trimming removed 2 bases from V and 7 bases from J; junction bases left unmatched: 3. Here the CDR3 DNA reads TGCGCCAGCAGCTTAGGACAGGGGGGGCAGCCCCAGCATTTT. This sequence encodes CASSLGQGGQPQHF.

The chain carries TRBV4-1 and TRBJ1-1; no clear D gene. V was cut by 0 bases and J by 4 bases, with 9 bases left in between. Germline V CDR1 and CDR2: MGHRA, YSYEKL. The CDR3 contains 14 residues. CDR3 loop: CASSQEELTTEAFF. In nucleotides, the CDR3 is TGCGCCAGCAGCCAAGAGGAGCTTACCACTGAAGCTTTCTTT.

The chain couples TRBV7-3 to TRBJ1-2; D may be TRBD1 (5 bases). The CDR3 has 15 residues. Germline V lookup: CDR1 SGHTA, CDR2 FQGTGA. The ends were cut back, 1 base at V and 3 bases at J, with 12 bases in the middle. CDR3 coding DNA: TGTGCCAGCAGCTTAAGGGCAGGGCCTGACTATGGCTACACCTTC. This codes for CASSLRAGPDYGYTF.

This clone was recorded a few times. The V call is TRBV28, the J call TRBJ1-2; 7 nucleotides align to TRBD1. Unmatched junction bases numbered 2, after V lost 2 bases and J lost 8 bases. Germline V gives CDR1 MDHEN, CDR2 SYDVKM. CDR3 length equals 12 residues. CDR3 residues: CASSLQGQGYTF. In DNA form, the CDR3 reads TGTGCCAGCAGTTTACAGGGACAGGGCTACACCTTC.

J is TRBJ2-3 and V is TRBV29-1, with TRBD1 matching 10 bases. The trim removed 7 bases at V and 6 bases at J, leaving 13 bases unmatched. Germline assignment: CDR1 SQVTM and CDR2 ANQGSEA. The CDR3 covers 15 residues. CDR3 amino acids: CSGLPGTGESDTQYF. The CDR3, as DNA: TGCAGCGGTCTACCCGGGACAGGGGAATCGGATACGCAGTATTTT.

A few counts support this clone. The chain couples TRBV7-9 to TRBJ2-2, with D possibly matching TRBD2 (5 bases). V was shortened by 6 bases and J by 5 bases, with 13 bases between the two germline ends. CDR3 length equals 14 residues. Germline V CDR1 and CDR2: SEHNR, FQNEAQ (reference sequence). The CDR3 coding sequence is TGTGCCAGCAGGAGGGATGGGATTACCGGGGAGCTGTTTTTT. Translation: CASRRDGITGELFF.

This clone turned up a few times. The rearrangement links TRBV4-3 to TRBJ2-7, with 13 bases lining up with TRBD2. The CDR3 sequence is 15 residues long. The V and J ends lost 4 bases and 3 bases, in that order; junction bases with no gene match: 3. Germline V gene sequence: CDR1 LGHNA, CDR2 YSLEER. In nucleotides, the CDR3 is TGCGCCAGCAGCCGAGGACTAGCGGGGGACTACGAGCAGTACTTC. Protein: CASSRGLAGDYEQYF.

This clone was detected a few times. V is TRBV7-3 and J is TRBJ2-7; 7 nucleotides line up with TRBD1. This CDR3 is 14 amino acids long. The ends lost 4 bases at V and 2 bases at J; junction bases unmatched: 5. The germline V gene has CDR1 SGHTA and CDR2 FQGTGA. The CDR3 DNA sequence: TGTGCCAGCAGCTCAACCGGGACAGCCTACGAGCAGTACTTC. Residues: CASSSTGTAYEQYF.

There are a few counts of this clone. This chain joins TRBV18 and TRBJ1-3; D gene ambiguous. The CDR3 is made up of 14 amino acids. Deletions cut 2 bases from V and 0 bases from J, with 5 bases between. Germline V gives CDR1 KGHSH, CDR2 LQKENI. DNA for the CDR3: TGTGCCAGCTCACCAACAGACTCTGGAAACACCATATATTTT. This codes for CASSPTDSGNTIYF.

The CDR3 is CASSADTTEAFF. CDR3 nucleotide sequence: TGTGCCAGCAGCGCGGACACCACTGAAGCTTTCTTT. V usage is TRBV7-2 and J usage is TRBJ1-1; D may be TRBD1 (5 bases). The germline V gene has CDR1 SGHTA and CDR2 FQGNSA. CDR3 size: 12 residues. V was pared by 5 bases and J by 4 bases, with 8 bases between.

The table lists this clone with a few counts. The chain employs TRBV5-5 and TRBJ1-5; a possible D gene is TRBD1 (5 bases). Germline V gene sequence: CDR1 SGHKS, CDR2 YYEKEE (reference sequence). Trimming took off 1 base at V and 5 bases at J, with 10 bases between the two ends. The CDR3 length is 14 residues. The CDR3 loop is CASSLSRDYQPQHF. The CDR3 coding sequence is TGTGCCAGCAGCTTGTCCAGGGACTATCAGCCCCAGCATTTT.

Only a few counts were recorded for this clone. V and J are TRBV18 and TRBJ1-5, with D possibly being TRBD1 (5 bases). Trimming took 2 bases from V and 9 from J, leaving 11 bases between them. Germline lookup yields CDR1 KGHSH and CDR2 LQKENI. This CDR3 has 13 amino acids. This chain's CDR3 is CASSPDSLGPQHF. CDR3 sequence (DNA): TGTGCCAGCTCACCAGACAGTTTAGGGCCCCAGCATTTT.

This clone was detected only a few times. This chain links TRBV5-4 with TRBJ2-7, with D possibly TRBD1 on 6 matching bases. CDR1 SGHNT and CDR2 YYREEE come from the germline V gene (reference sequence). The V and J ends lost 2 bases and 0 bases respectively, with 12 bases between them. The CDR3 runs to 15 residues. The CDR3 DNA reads TGTGCCAGCAGCTTCGAACAGGGAACCTCCTACGAGCAGTACTTC. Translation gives CASSFEQGTSYEQYF.

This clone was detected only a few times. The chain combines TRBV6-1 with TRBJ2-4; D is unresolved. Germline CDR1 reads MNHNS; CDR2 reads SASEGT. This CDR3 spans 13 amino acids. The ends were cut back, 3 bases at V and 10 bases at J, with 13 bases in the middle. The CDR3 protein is CASSDRSRNIQYF. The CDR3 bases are TGTGCCAGCAGTGACCGCTCCAGGAATATTCAGTACTTC.

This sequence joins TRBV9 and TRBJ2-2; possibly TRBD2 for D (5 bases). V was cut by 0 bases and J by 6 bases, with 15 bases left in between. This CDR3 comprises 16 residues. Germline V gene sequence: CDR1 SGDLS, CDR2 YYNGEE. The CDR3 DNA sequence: TGTGCCAGCAGCGTAGCCTCTAGCTTGGTATCCGGGGAGCTGTTTTTT. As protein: CASSVASSLVSGELFF.

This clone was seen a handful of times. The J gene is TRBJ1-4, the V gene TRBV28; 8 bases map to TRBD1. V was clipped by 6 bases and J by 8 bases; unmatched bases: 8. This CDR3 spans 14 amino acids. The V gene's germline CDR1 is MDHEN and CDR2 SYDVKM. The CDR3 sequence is CASSRGTGGEKLFF. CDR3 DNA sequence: TGTGCCAGCAGCCGCGGGACAGGAGGAGAAAAACTGTTTTTT.

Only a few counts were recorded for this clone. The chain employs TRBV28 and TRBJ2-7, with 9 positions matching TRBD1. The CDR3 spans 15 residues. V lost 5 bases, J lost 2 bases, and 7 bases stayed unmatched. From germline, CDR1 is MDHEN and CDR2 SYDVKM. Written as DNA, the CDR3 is TGTGCCAGCAGTACGCCCGGGACAGGGACCTACGAGCAGTACTTC. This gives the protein CASSTPGTGTYEQYF.

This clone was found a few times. CDR3: CAWNRQGGSYEQYF. CDR3 DNA sequence: TGTGCCTGGAACCGACAGGGGGGATCCTACGAGCAGTACTTC. The chain couples TRBV30 to TRBJ2-7, with 9 nucleotides matching TRBD1. The V segment lost 4 bases and the J segment 1 base; nucleotides outside the gene matches: 5. This CDR3 region has 14 residues. Germline lookup yields CDR1 GTSNPN and CDR2 SVGIG (reference sequence).

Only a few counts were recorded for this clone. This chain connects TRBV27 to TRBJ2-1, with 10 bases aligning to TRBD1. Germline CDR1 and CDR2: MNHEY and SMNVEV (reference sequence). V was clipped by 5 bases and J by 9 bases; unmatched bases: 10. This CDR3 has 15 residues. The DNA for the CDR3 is TGTGCCAGCAGTCCGGGACAGGGGAGGTCTCTTGAGCAGTTCTTC. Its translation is CASSPGQGRSLEQFF.

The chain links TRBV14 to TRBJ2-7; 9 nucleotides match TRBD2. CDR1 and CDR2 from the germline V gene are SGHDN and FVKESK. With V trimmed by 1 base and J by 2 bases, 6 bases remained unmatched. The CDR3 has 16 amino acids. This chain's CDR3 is CASSQAPGLATYEQYF. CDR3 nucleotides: TGTGCCAGCAGCCAAGCTCCGGGACTAGCCACCTACGAGCAGTACTTC.

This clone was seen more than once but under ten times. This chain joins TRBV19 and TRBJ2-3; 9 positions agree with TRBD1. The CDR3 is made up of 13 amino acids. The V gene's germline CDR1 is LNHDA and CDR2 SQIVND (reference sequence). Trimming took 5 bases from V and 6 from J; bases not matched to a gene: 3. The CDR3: CASSYRGRDTQYF. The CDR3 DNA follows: TGTGCCAGTAGTTACAGGGGGCGGGATACGCAGTATTTT.